Each of the 26 T cell receptor beta chains below was sequenced from the same sample in a study of beta chain features in type 1 diabetes. TCRB transcripts that were expressed got sequenced, as all of the isolated RNA had been reverse transcribed. The repertoire was sequenced with immunoSEQ multiplex PCR; TCRdb's copy has only in-frame clones and lacks some. The repertoire holds 160,000 or so clones, roughly 10% seen once, with 2% to 2.5% in the top ten. The sequenced sample consisted of central memory CD4+ T cells from blood. The receptors were sampled from a man aged 18 to 30 in good health.

This clone has just a few counts. The chain couples TRBV7-9 to TRBJ2-7; D is ambiguous. The CDR3 runs 14 residues. CDR1 and CDR2 (germline): SEHNR, FQNEAQ (reference sequence). V lost 0 bases to trimming and J lost 1 base, with 7 bases between them. The CDR3 spells CASSLADGSYEQYF. The CDR3 DNA follows: TGTGCCAGCAGCTTAGCGGACGGTTCCTACGAGCAGTACTTC.

The sample holds a few counts of this clone. This chain links TRBV11-1 with TRBJ1-1, with D maybe TRBD1 (5 bases). The CDR3 extends over 14 amino acids. From germline, CDR1 is SGHAT and CDR2 FQDESV (reference sequence). V lost 5 bases and J 1 base, leaving 11 bases between the germline ends. CDR3 loop: CASSPRRGNTEAFF. The CDR3 DNA sequence: TGTGCCAGCAGCCCCAGGAGGGGGAACACTGAAGCTTTCTTT.

This clone showed up just a few times. A much larger clone is a single base away; this may be a read error. The V and J genes are TRBV29-1 and TRBJ2-5; 10 bases match TRBD1. The CDR3 spans 14 residues. The J segment lost 1 base and the V segment lost 6 bases, leaving 5 bases of the junction unmatched. From germline, CDR1 is SQVTM and CDR2 ANQGSEA. CDR3 region: CSVRRDRGQETQYF. The CDR3 bases are TGCAGCGTGCGCCGGGACAGGGGCCAAGAGACCCAGTACTTC.

The chain links TRBV21-1 to TRBJ2-7. TRBV21-1 is a pseudogene locus. This CDR3 is 14 amino acids long. CDR3 sequence (DNA): TGTGCCAGCTCTGGGGGAACGCCCTCCTACGAGCAGTACTTC. It yields the protein CASSGGTPSYEQYF.

This clone has only a few counts. The V and J genes are TRBV19 and TRBJ2-2; D is unclear. V was shortened by 10 bases and J by 6 bases, with 12 bases between the two germline ends. Germline V lookup: CDR1 LNHDA, CDR2 SQIVND (reference sequence). There are 12 residues in the CDR3. The CDR3 DNA reads TGTGCCACCAAGCTCCGGGCCGGGGAGCTGTTTTTT. Translation gives CATKLRAGELFF.

In this sample, this clone turned up a few times. The chain recombines TRBV9 with TRBJ2-1; 7 bases agree with TRBD1. V lost 3 bases, J lost 6 bases, and 0 bases stayed unmatched. The CDR3 runs to 12 residues. The V gene's germline CDR1 is SGDLS and CDR2 YYNGEE. CDR3 sequence reads: CASSDRGNEQFF. The CDR3 DNA follows: TGTGCCAGCAGCGACAGGGGCAATGAGCAGTTCTTC.

The gene calls are TRBV18 and TRBJ2-4; D possibly corresponds to TRBD2 (6 bases). The CDR3 contains 15 residues. V was clipped by 3 bases and J by 2 bases, with 11 bases between them. Germline lookup yields CDR1 KGHSH and CDR2 LQKENI. Here the CDR3 reads CASSPEGTSKNIQYF. The CDR3 DNA reads TGTGCCAGCTCACCGGAGGGGACTTCCAAAAACATTCAGTACTTC.

The chain joins TRBV7-2 to TRBJ1-2; 7 bases fit TRBD1. The CDR3 is 14 residues long. The V gene's germline CDR1 is SGHTA and CDR2 FQGNSA. V lost 5 bases to trimming and J lost 0 bases; unmatched junction nucleotides: 3. CDR3 DNA: TGTGCCAGCAGCAGGACAGGAGCTAACTATGGCTACACCTTC. Its protein is CASSRTGANYGYTF. The complete variable domain, with remaining parts taken from reference TRBV7-2 and TRBJ1-2, reads GAGVSQSPSNKVTEKGKDVELRCDPISGHTALYWYRQSLGQGLEFLIYFQGNSAPDKSGLPSDRFSAERTGGSVSTLTIQRTQQEDSAVYLCASSRTGANYGYTFGSGTRLTVV.

The rearrangement uses TRBV28 and TRBJ2-3, with TRBD1 as a possible D gene (6 bases). The CDR3 runs 18 residues. The V gene's germline CDR1 is MDHEN and CDR2 SYDVKM. The V end lost 3 bases, the J end lost 0 bases, and 19 bases lay between the germline ends. The CDR3 region has the DNA TGTGCCAGCAGTTTTCTCATGTTGTGGGACACCAGCACAGATACGCAGTATTTT. Amino acid sequence: CASSFLMLWDTSTDTQYF. The full variable domain, rest sourced from reference TRBV28 and TRBJ2-3, is DVKVTQSSRYLVKRTGEKVFLECVQDMDHENMFWYRQDPGLGLRLIYFSYDVKMKEKGDIPEGYSVSREKKERFSLILESASTNQTSMYLCASSFLMLWDTSTDTQYFGPGTRLTVL.

A few counts support this clone. The rearrangement uses TRBV30 and TRBJ2-6; weak D call: TRBD2 (5 bases). Trimming shortened V by 4 bases and J by 0 bases, and 7 bases separated the two germline ends. The CDR3 loop spans 14 amino acids. Germline V gene sequence: CDR1 GTSNPN, CDR2 SVGIG (reference sequence). The CDR3 sequence: CAWTRDSGANVLTF. CDR3 nucleotide sequence: TGTGCCTGGACCCGGGACTCTGGGGCCAACGTCCTGACTTTC. The complete variable domain, with remaining parts taken from reference TRBV30 and TRBJ2-6, reads SQTIHQWPATLVQPVGSPLSLECTVEGTSNPNLYWYRQAAGRGLQLLFYSVGIGQISSEVPQNLSASRPQDRQFILSSKKLLLSDSGFYLCAWTRDSGANVLTFGAGSRLTVL.

This clone was seen more than once but under ten times. This CDR3 reads CAIRPSGGAYEQYF. The DNA for the CDR3 is TGTGCCATCAGGCCTAGCGGTGGGGCCTACGAGCAGTACTTC. This chain connects TRBV10-3 to TRBJ2-7, with TRBD2 matching 7 bases. The CDR3 is 14 amino acids. V trimming: 6 bases; J trimming: 2 bases; junction bases outside the gene matches: 7. Germline CDR1 and CDR2: ENHRY and SYGVKD.

The gene calls are TRBV7-3 and TRBJ2-7; D gene unclear. The V gene's germline CDR1 is SGHTA and CDR2 FQGTGA. The CDR3 has 13 amino acids. Trimming stripped 6 bases from V and 5 bases from J, with 14 bases between. The CDR3 DNA reads TGTGCCAGCAGTTCGGGCTTCGTGGACGAGCAGTACTTC. It translates to CASSSGFVDEQYF.

This clone has at least ten counts. The chain joins TRBV9 to TRBJ2-5; the D gene is possibly TRBD2 (5 bases). V was trimmed by 0 bases and J by 5 bases, leaving 14 bases between them. The CDR3 has 15 residues. The V gene's germline CDR1 is SGDLS and CDR2 YYNGEE. The CDR3 DNA reads as TGTGCCAGCAGCGTAGAGGAGCGGCCCACGGAGACCCAGTACTTC. Amino acid sequence: CASSVEERPTETQYF.

This chain links TRBV14 with TRBJ2-1; 10 bases align to TRBD1. The ends lost 4 bases at V and 7 bases at J; junction bases unmatched: 7. The CDR3 loop spans 15 amino acids. CDR1 SGHDN and CDR2 FVKESK come from the germline V gene. CDR3 nucleotide sequence: TGTGCCAGCAGCCTACCGGGACAGGGGTTTAATGAGCAGTTCTTC. It translates to CASSLPGQGFNEQFF.

This clone came up a few times. The rearrangement uses TRBV15 and TRBJ2-3; D remains unclear. Per germline, CDR1 LNHNV and CDR2 YYDKDF (reference sequence). CDR3 size: 13 residues. Between the trimmed V and J ends, which lost 4 bases and 10 bases, there was a span of 15 bases. The CDR3 nucleotides are TGTGCCACCAGCACGGGTCCCTACCATCCGCAGTATTTT. Amino acids: CATSTGPYHPQYF.

The chain carries TRBV19 and TRBJ2-2; D possibly uses TRBD1 or TRBD2 (6 bases each). Germline CDR1 is LNHDA and CDR2 is SQIVND (reference sequence). Between the trimmed V and J ends, which lost 4 bases and 2 bases, there was a span of 8 bases. CDR3 length: 14 amino acids. The CDR3 loop is CASSTGANTGELFF. CDR3 coding DNA: TGTGCCAGTAGTACGGGGGCAAACACCGGGGAGCTGTTTTTT.

This clone was seen a few times. The chain joins TRBV21-1 to TRBJ2-5; TRBD2, the D gene given by the table, was not confirmed from the DNA. TRBV21-1 is a pseudogene locus. The CDR3 is 12 residues long. CDR3 protein: CASLVRGETQYF. The DNA of the CDR3 is TGTGCCAGCCTGGTCCGCGGAGAGACCCAGTACTTC.

This clone has only a few counts. CDR3 in amino acids: CASSQEVGFRETQYF. The CDR3 region has the DNA TGCGCCAGCAGCCAAGAAGTTGGGTTTCGGGAGACCCAGTACTTC. The chain uses TRBV4-3 and TRBJ2-5; D not certain. This CDR3 contains 15 residues. CDR1 is LGHNA and CDR2 is YSLEER in the germline V gene. The V end was cut by 0 bases, the J end by 5 bases, with 13 bases between.

In its sample, this clone was seen a few times. This chain joins TRBV9 and TRBJ2-2, with D possibly being TRBD1 (8 bases). Per the germline V gene, CDR1 is SGDLS and CDR2 is YYNGEE. CDR3 size: 17 residues. Trimming cost V 4 bases and J 4 bases, with 20 bases left between them. CDR3 sequence (DNA): TGTGCCAGCAGCCTCGGGGGGACAGGAGGCCTCACCGGGGAGCTGTTTTTT. Protein: CASSLGGTGGLTGELFF. The whole variable domain, remainder taken from reference TRBV9 and TRBJ2-2, is DSGVTQTPKHLITATGQRVTLRCSPRSGDLSVYWYQQSLDQGLQFLIQYYNGEERAKGNILERFSAQQFPDLHSELNLSSLELGDSALYFCASSLGGTGGLTGELFFGEGSRLTVL.

A few counts support this clone. The gene calls are TRBV9 and TRBJ1-5, with 7 bases fitting TRBD1. Germline trimming cut 4 bases from V and 8 bases from J; bases unmatched to any gene: 9. The CDR3 contains 14 residues. In germline, CDR1 is SGDLS, CDR2 YYNGEE. The CDR3 region is CASSRTGAEEPQHF. The CDR3 region has the DNA TGTGCCAGCAGCCGGACAGGTGCGGAGGAGCCCCAGCATTTT.

CDR3 coding DNA: TGTGCCAGCAGTGAAGGGAGCTATGGCTACACCTTC. Amino acid sequence: CASSEGSYGYTF. The J gene is TRBJ1-2, the V gene TRBV6-1, with D uncertain. V lost 1 base to trimming and J lost 4 bases, with 4 bases between them. The germline V gene has CDR1 MNHNS and CDR2 SASEGT. The CDR3 is 12 residues long.

This clone was seen only a few times. The V call is TRBV7-9, the J call TRBJ1-5; 8 nucleotides match TRBD1. Germline V gene sequence: CDR1 SEHNR, CDR2 FQNEAQ (reference sequence). CDR3 length: 15 residues. Germline trimming cut 5 bases from V and 4 bases from J; bases unmatched to any gene: 7. As DNA, the CDR3 is TGTGCCAGCAGCGGCGGGACAGGACAAAATCAGCCCCAGCATTTT. Its protein product is CASSGGTGQNQPQHF.

This clone was seen a few times. The chain joins TRBV6-1 to TRBJ2-1; tentative D call: TRBD1 (6 bases). The V gene lost 0 bases and the J gene lost 9 bases, with 15 bases spanning the gap. Germline V gene sequence: CDR1 MNHNS, CDR2 SASEGT. This CDR3 contains 15 residues. DNA of the CDR3: TGTGCCAGCAGTGAAGCGCCAGGGCCCAGGGGTGAGCAGTTCTTC. Protein: CASSEAPGPRGEQFF.

This clone was observed a few times. The genes are TRBV9 and TRBJ1-1, with TRBD1 matching over 7 bases. V lost 4 bases, J lost 0 bases, and 9 bases stayed unmatched. Per the germline V gene, CDR1 is SGDLS and CDR2 is YYNGEE. This CDR3 is 16 amino acids long. CDR3 nucleotide sequence: TGTGCCAGCAGCCCCAGAGGGGACAGAATGAACACTGAAGCTTTCTTT. Its translation is CASSPRGDRMNTEAFF.

The chain uses TRBV5-4 and TRBJ2-5, with 10 positions matching TRBD1. Germline CDR1 reads SGHNT; CDR2 reads YYREEE (reference sequence). The CDR3 is made up of 16 amino acids. V gave up 1 base and J gave up 5 bases; unmatched junction bases: 8. The CDR3 bases are TGTGCCAGCAGCTTGCTGGGACAGGGGCTCGGGGAGACCCAGTACTTC. It is translated as CASSLLGQGLGETQYF.

This clone was found a few times. A read error may account for a junction end that differs from germline. The gene calls are TRBV29-1 and TRBJ2-1; D may match TRBD1 or TRBD2 (5 bases each). The CDR3 is 14 residues long. Per germline, CDR1 SQVTM and CDR2 ANQGSEA. In DNA, the CDR3 is TGCAGCGTCGAAGGGGACCAGTCCTACAATGAGCAGTTCTTC. This gives the protein CSVEGDQSYNEQFF.